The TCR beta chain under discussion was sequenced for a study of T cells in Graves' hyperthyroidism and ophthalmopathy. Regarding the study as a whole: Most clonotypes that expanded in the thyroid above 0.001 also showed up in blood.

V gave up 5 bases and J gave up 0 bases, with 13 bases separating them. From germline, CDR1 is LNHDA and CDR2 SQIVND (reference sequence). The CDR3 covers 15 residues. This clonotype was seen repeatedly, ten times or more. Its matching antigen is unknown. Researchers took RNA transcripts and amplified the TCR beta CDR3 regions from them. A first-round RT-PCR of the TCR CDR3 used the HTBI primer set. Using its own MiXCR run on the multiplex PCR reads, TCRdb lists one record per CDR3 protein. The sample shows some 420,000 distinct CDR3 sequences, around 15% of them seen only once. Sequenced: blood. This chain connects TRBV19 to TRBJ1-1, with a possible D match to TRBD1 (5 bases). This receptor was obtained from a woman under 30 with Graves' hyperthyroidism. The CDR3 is CASSPGPGVNTEAFF. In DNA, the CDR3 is TGTGCCAGTAGTCCGGGGCCCGGAGTGAACACTGAAGCTTTCTTT.